The rows below give T cell receptor beta chains drawn from one sample of a study of graft-versus-host responses after intestinal transplantation. The data were produced by immunoSEQ multiplex PCR, yet TCRdb's version contains in-frame clones alone and is incomplete. The sample lists about 40,000 clones; just under 90% were seen once. The sequencing here drew on PBMCs, taken roughly 270 days after transplant. These receptors all come from a human patient who received an intestinal transplant, so some T cells may come from the graft donor. Both conserved end residues are part of each CDR3. A D gene is named only where the DNA matches it firmly. Size is stated for part of the rows, as once, few or many counts, or as a class when the clone is expanded.

j_call v_call clone_size d_call cdr3_nt cdr3_aa
TRBJ2-2 TRBV5-3 NA TRBD1 TGTGCCAGAAGCAAAAAGAATACAGCGGGACAGGGGGACGGGGAGCTGTTTTTT CARSKKNTAGQGDGELFF
TRBJ2-6 TRBV14 NA NA TGTGCCAGCAGTGGTAGGGGGGCCAACGTCCTGACTTTC CASSGRGANVLTF
TRBJ1-1 TRBV6-5 NA NA TGTGCCAGCAGTTACTGGGGCAGCCAAGAAGCTTTCTTT CASSYWGSQEAFF
TRBJ1-3 TRBV7-8 NA NA TGTGCCAGCAGCACGCGGGCGGGCTCTGGAAACACCATATATTTT CASSTRAGSGNTIYF
TRBJ2-3 TRBV5-1 NA NA TGCGCCAGCAGCTTAGGGGGGTCTAGCACAGATACGCAGTATTTT CASSLGGSSTDTQYF
TRBJ2-5 TRBV5-1 NA NA TGCGCCAGCAGCTTGGCCCAAGAGACCCAGTACTTC CASSLAQETQYF
TRBJ1-2 TRBV28 NA NA TGTGCCAGCACCGACTTATCCGGGGGCGCCTCCTATGGCTACACCTTC CASTDLSGGASYGYTF
TRBJ1-2 TRBV5-4 NA NA TGTGCCAGCAGCTACCAGGGGAACTATGGCTACACCTTC CASSYQGNYGYTF
TRBJ2-1 TRBV4-1 NA NA TGCGCCAGCAGGGAACGCATTACCACCTACAATGAGCAGTTCTTC CASRERITTYNEQFF
TRBJ1-4 TRBV5-1 NA NA TGCGCCAGCAGCCCAGGCTCAACTAATGAAAAACTGTTTTTT CASSPGSTNEKLFF
TRBJ2-4 TRBV7-8 NA NA TGTGCCAGCAGCTTAGCGTGGGGGGGCCAAAACATTCAGTACTTC CASSLAWGGQNIQYF
TRBJ1-2 TRBV21-1 NA NA TGTGCCAGCAGCAAAGCTTCGGGGGCCGGGTATGGCTACACCTTC CASSKASGAGYGYTF
TRBJ2-7 TRBV27 few TRBD1 TGTGCCACCCGGACAGGGGGCGCGAAATTCGACGAGCAGTACTTC CATRTGGAKFDEQYF
TRBJ1-6 TRBV9 NA TRBD1 TGTGCCAGCAGCCCCGGACAGGGAGGTCACGAGCCTAATTCACCCCTCCACTTT CASSPGQGGHEPNSPLHF
TRBJ1-3 TRBV6-5 few NA TGTGCCAGCAGTTACTCGGGAGACTCTGGAAACACCATATATTTT CASSYSGDSGNTIYF